The clone carrying this T cell receptor beta chain was found a few times. Its antigen remains unidentified. Presence of unique molecular identifiers characterized the TCR beta cDNA libraries. Each CDR3 protein gets one entry after TCRdb re-called the PCR reads with MiXCR. The sample has roughly 600,000 distinct CDR3 sequences, 44% seen once. Germline CDR1 is SGHRS and CDR2 is YFSETQ. This CDR3 comprises 13 residues. The sample is drawn from a study of post-analysis software for immune sequencing data. At the level of the study: Patients had relapsing-remitting, secondary progressive or progressive-relapsing multiple sclerosis; some lacked subtype. Points from the study as a whole: Four or five TRBV segments (TRBV5-6, TRBV5-1 and TRBV20-1 among them) occurred more frequently in patients than in controls. Significantly lower normalized Chao1 diversity was found in patients with multiple sclerosis relative to controls.

This rearrangement joins TRBV5-1 to TRBJ2-7; a weak D match, TRBD2 (7 bases). The DNA end is more similar to TRBJ2-5, so the J call may be wrong. The sequenced sample consisted of blood. The clonotype comes from a girl aged 10 to 17 with multiple sclerosis. This CDR3 is CATSGGGQETQYF. The CDR3 nucleotides are TGCGCCACTAGCGGAGGGGGGCAAGAGACCCAGTACTTC.